One sample yielded the 25 T cell receptor beta chains listed below, sequenced in a study of cytotoxic CD8 clonotypes in ibrutinib-treated CLL. Some clones are missing from TCRdb's copy, which holds only in-frame ones; the method was immunoSEQ multiplex PCR. The data show 270,000 or so clones, roughly 76% seen once. Sequences were derived from PBMCs, sampled at disease progression, from a patient treated with ibrutinib. The receptors were gathered from a human donor with chronic lymphocytic leukemia.

The chain carries TRBV5-4 and TRBJ2-5; 11 bases line up with TRBD2. V was clipped by 4 bases and J by 0 bases; unmatched bases: 5. Germline values: CDR1 SGHNT, CDR2 YYREEE (reference sequence). This CDR3 has 16 residues. CDR3 sequence reads: CASSTGLAVNQETQYF. DNA of the CDR3: TGTGCCAGCAGCACGGGACTAGCGGTTAACCAAGAGACCCAGTACTTC.

This clone has more than one count but fewer than ten. The rearrangement joins TRBV13 to TRBJ2-7; D remains ambiguous. V lost 7 bases to trimming and J lost 0 bases, with 13 bases between them. CDR3 size: 14 residues. Germline CDR1 is PRHDT and CDR2 is FYEKMQ (reference sequence). This CDR3 reads CASNLKTVSYEQYF. Written as DNA, the CDR3 is TGTGCCAGCAACCTGAAGACGGTCTCCTACGAGCAGTACTTC.

The chain recombines TRBV19 with TRBJ2-1; tentative D call: TRBD2 (6 bases). Germline values: CDR1 LNHDA, CDR2 SQIVND (reference sequence). Trimming took off 3 bases at V and 8 bases at J, with 11 bases between the two ends. The CDR3 extends over 13 amino acids. CDR3 sequence: CASSIGRLDEQFF. The CDR3 coding sequence is TGTGCCAGTAGTATTGGGAGGTTGGATGAGCAGTTCTTC.

V usage is TRBV7-9 and J usage is TRBJ2-2, with 11 bases matching TRBD2. The V and J ends lost 0 bases and 8 bases, in that order; junction bases with no gene match: 5. Germline V CDR1 and CDR2: SEHNR, FQNEAQ (reference sequence). CDR3 size: 16 residues. The CDR3 protein is CASSLAGLAGAGELFF. The CDR3 DNA is TGTGCCAGCAGCTTAGCAGGACTAGCGGGTGCTGGGGAGCTGTTTTTT.

This clone was seen a handful of times. The chain carries TRBV6-5 and TRBJ1-2; D remains unclear. The CDR3 has 14 residues. Trimming shortened V by 0 bases and J by 4 bases, and 9 bases separated the two germline ends. Germline-derived CDR1 and CDR2 are MNHEY and SVGAGI. The CDR3 sequence is CASSYSASAYGYTF. The CDR3 DNA reads as TGTGCCAGCAGTTACTCGGCCAGCGCCTATGGCTACACCTTC.

As DNA, the CDR3 is TGTGCCAGCAGCCGGGATGGACTGGCCAAAAACATTCAGTACTTC. Translating gives CASSRDGLAKNIQYF. This rearrangement joins TRBV7-9 to TRBJ2-4, with a possible D match to TRBD2 (5 bases). Germline CDR1 is SEHNR and CDR2 is FQNEAQ (reference sequence). There are 15 residues in the CDR3. V was pared by 5 bases and J by 1 base, with 12 bases between.

The chain couples TRBV5-1 to TRBJ2-1, with 7 nucleotides matching TRBD1. Germline values: CDR1 SGHRS, CDR2 YFSETQ. The ends lost 0 bases at V and 7 bases at J; junction bases unmatched: 7. The CDR3 consists of 15 residues. The CDR3 spells CASSLAEQGLNEQFF. The CDR3 coding sequence is TGCGCCAGCAGCTTGGCCGAACAGGGGTTGAATGAGCAGTTCTTC.

This clone showed up just a few times. The chain has TRBV27 and TRBJ2-7; possible D gene TRBD2, 6 bases. Trimming took off 2 bases at V and 2 bases at J, with 13 bases between the two ends. Germline V gene sequence: CDR1 MNHEY, CDR2 SMNVEV (reference sequence). The CDR3 runs 15 residues. CDR3 sequence: CASSLRGGRTYEQYF. The CDR3, as DNA: TGTGCCAGCAGTTTACGGGGAGGCCGAACCTACGAGCAGTACTTC.

The chain is built from TRBV5-1 and TRBJ2-2; D might be TRBD1 (5 bases). This CDR3 has 15 amino acids. Deletions cut 3 bases from V and 2 bases from J, with 11 bases between. CDR1 is SGHRS, CDR2 YFSETQ, per germline. CDR3 in DNA: TGCGCCAGCAGCTCCAGGGTTTTTAACACCGGGGAGCTGTTTTTT. Translated: CASSSRVFNTGELFF.

V and J are TRBV25-1 and TRBJ1-1; D possibly corresponds to TRBD1 (5 bases). The CDR3 has 13 amino acids. V lost 4 bases and J lost 1, with 7 bases in between. Per the germline V gene, CDR1 is MGHDK and CDR2 is SYGVNS. The CDR3 sequence: CASSVGGNTEAFF. The CDR3 nucleotides are TGTGCCAGCAGTGTGGGGGGGAACACTGAAGCTTTCTTT.

The chain couples TRBV15 to TRBJ2-7; D possibly corresponds to TRBD2 (7 bases). V was clipped by 5 bases and J by 6 bases, with 14 bases between them. Germline V gene lookup returns CDR1 LNHNV and CDR2 YYDKDF (reference sequence). This CDR3 contains 13 residues. The CDR3 DNA follows: TGTGCCACCAGCTGGGGGGCTAGCGGCGAGCAGTACTTC. As protein: CATSWGASGEQYF.

Here the CDR3 reads CASSAGGPSYEQYF. CDR3 nucleotide sequence: TGCGCCAGCAGCGCCGGGGGGCCCTCCTACGAGCAGTACTTC. The gene calls are TRBV5-1 and TRBJ2-7; D is possibly TRBD2 (7 bases). The germline V and J ends were trimmed by 4 bases and 0 bases, with 11 bases remaining between them. Looked up from germline, CDR1 is SGHRS and CDR2 is YFSETQ. The CDR3 consists of 14 residues.

The DNA of the CDR3 is TGCGCCAGCAGCTTGACAGGCGACAACACTGAAGCTTTCTTT. It yields the protein CASSLTGDNTEAFF. The chain uses TRBV5-1 and TRBJ1-1; D might be TRBD1 (5 bases). Germline V lookup: CDR1 SGHRS, CDR2 YFSETQ. CDR3 size: 14 residues. The germline V and J ends were trimmed by 1 base and 2 bases, with 9 bases remaining between them.

The chain has TRBV28 and TRBJ1-5, with D uncertain. Trimming removed 2 bases from V and 0 bases from J, with 8 bases in between. This CDR3 has 15 amino acids. Germline V CDR1 and CDR2: MDHEN, SYDVKM. CDR3 sequence: CASSLDTYSNQPQHF. In DNA, the CDR3 is TGTGCCAGCAGTTTAGACACTTATAGCAATCAGCCCCAGCATTTT.

This chain connects TRBV19 to TRBJ1-4; D not resolved. CDR1 and CDR2 (germline): LNHDA, SQIVND (reference sequence). CDR3 length: 15 residues. Trimming cost V 4 bases and J 7 bases, with 16 bases left between them. The DNA for the CDR3 is TGTGCCAGTAGTAGAGAGCCGGGGAGTCGTGAAAAACTGTTTTTT. It yields the protein CASSREPGSREKLFF.

The chain combines TRBV7-2 with TRBJ2-3; weak D call: TRBD2 (5 bases). V lost 3 bases to trimming and J lost 2 bases, with 9 bases between them. The CDR3 loop spans 14 amino acids. Germline CDR1 reads SGHTA; CDR2 reads FQGNSA. As DNA, the CDR3 is TGTGCCAGCAGCTTCAGGACTCTCACAGATACGCAGTATTTT. It encodes CASSFRTLTDTQYF.

The CDR3 here is CASSFDVPYEQYF. CDR3 nucleotides: TGTGCCAGCAGCTTCGACGTACCCTACGAGCAGTACTTC. This chain uses TRBV5-6 with TRBJ2-7; D unresolved. CDR1 SGHDT and CDR2 YYEEEE come from the germline V gene. Trimming removed 2 bases from V and 2 bases from J, with 8 bases in between. The CDR3 loop spans 13 amino acids.

V gene TRBV2 combines with J gene TRBJ2-7; 9 bases fit TRBD1. J lost 5 bases, V lost 8 bases, and 1 base had no gene match. From germline, CDR1 is SNHLY and CDR2 FYNNEI. The CDR3 spans 11 residues. CDR3 in amino acids: CASRQGDEQYF. For the CDR3, the DNA is TGTGCCAGCCGACAGGGGGACGAGCAGTACTTC.

This clone was observed a few times. The rearrangement joins TRBV2 to TRBJ2-7, with D maybe TRBD2 (5 bases). The V gene's germline CDR1 is SNHLY and CDR2 FYNNEI. The CDR3 sequence is 11 residues long. Trimming removed 7 bases from V and 7 bases from J, with 11 bases in between. The CDR3 DNA reads as TGTGCCAGCATCGGAACTAGGGAGCAGTACTTC. The encoded protein is CASIGTREQYF.

This clone appeared once. CDR3 residues: CASCCPGNTEAFF. Written as DNA, the CDR3 is TGTGCCAGCTGTTGCCCGGGGAACACTGAAGCTTTCTTT. The chain uses TRBV9 and TRBJ1-1, with no clear D. This CDR3 has 13 amino acids. Germline values: CDR1 SGDLS, CDR2 YYNGEE. Trimming took 7 bases from V and 1 from J, leaving 11 bases between them.

This clone was seen a handful of times. V is TRBV7-6 and J is TRBJ2-7, with a tentative D call TRBD2 (5 bases). Germline CDR1 and CDR2: SGHVS and FNYEAQ. Trimming left V 10 bases short and J 2 bases short, with 15 bases between. The CDR3 spans 13 residues. The CDR3 DNA sequence: TGTGCCACCGGTCGCGGGCCAGCCTACGAGCAGTACTTC. Encoded protein: CATGRGPAYEQYF.

The chain carries TRBV29-1 and TRBJ1-1; TRBD1 aligns across 10 bases. V dropped 7 bases and J dropped 10; count of bases not matched to a gene: 9. CDR1 and CDR2 from the germline V gene are SQVTM and ANQGSEA. The CDR3 consists of 12 residues. The CDR3 reads CSGTGGQLGAFF. CDR3 DNA: TGCAGCGGGACAGGGGGACAATTAGGAGCTTTCTTT.

The chain has TRBV6-9 and TRBJ1-1; no clear D gene. The CDR3 has 15 amino acids. Trimming removed 2 bases from V and 3 bases from J, with 13 bases in between. Germline values: CDR1 MNHGY, CDR2 SVAAGI. The CDR3 loop is CASSYLWGRDTEAFF. The CDR3 nucleotides are TGTGCCAGCAGTTATCTTTGGGGTCGGGACACTGAAGCTTTCTTT.

The count of this clone is one. The chain uses TRBV4-1 and TRBJ2-3; perhaps D is TRBD1 or TRBD2 (6 bases each). V was pared by 0 bases and J by 0 bases, with 10 bases between. The CDR3 runs 16 residues. Germline lookup yields CDR1 MGHRA and CDR2 YSYEKL. Here the CDR3 reads CASSQDGGGSTDTQYF. The CDR3 nucleotides read TGCGCCAGCAGCCAAGATGGAGGGGGAAGCACAGATACGCAGTATTTT.

As for this clone: One end of the junction fails to match germline, which may point to a read error. This chain connects TRBV7-3 to TRBJ2-3; D ambiguous. This CDR3 is built from 16 residues. Germline V gene lookup returns CDR1 SGHTA and CDR2 FQGTGA. The CDR3 nucleotides read TGTGCAAGCAGCTTAGGTCTACACGATAGCACAGATACGCAGTATTTT. Amino acids: CASSLGLHDSTDTQYF.